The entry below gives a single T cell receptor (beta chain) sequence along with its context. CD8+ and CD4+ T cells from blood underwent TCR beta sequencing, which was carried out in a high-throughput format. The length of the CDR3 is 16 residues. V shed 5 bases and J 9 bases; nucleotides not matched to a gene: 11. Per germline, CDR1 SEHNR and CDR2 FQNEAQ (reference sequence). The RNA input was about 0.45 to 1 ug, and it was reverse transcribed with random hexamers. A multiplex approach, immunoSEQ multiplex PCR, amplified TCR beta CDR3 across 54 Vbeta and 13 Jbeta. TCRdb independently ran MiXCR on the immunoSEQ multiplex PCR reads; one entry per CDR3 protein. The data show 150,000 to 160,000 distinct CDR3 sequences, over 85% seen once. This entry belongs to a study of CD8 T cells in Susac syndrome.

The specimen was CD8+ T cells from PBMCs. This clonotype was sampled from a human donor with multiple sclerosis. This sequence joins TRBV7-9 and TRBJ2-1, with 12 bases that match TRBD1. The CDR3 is CASSPYVGTGGREQFF. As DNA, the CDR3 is TGTGCCAGCAGCCCGTACGTGGGGACAGGGGGCCGTGAGCAGTTCTTC.